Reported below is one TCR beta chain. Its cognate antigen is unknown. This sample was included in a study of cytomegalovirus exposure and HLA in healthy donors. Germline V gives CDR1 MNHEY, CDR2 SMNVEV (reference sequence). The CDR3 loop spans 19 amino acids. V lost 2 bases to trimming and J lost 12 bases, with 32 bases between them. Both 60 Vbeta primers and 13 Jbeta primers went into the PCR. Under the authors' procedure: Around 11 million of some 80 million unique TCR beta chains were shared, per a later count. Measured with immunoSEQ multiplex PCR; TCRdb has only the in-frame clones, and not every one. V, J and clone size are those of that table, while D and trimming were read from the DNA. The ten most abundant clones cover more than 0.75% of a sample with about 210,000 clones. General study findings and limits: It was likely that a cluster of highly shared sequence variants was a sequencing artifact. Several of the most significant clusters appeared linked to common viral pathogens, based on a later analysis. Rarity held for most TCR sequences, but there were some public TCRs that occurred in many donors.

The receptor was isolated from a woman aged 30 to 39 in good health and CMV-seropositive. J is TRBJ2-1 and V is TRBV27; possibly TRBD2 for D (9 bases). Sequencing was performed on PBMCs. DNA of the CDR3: TGTGCCAGCAGTTTAACGGCAGGGGGCATTACTAGCGGGTTCAAAGGGCAGTTCTTC. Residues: CASSLTAGGITSGFKGQFF.